This T cell receptor beta chain was retrieved from a study of monozygotic twins with inflammatory bowel disease. CDR1 and CDR2 (germline): SQVTM, ANQGSEA. This CDR3 spans 13 amino acids. The authors isolated total RNA from whole blood without sorting T cells. Every TCR library drew on approximately 3.5 ug of total RNA. Each CDR3 protein gets one entry in TCRdb, which reprocessed the 5' RACE reads and gives no DNA. This sample contains 190,000 or so distinct CDR3 sequences. Study-level points and caveats: A reduction in TCRbeta diversity (inverse Simpson) was seen in IBD patients relative to healthy co-twins.

Concerning this clonotype itself: Its antigen remains unidentified.

V gene TRBV29-1 combines with J gene TRBJ1-2; as DNA is missing, the TRBD1 call by TCRdb cannot be tested. This clonotype was obtained from a human donor with ulcerative colitis or Crohn's disease, or a healthy co-twin of an affected twin (not recorded which). The sample was blood. The CDR3 here is CSAVTGTSYGYTF.